This TCR beta chain was identified in a study of T cells in Graves' hyperthyroidism and ophthalmopathy. General study results and limits: Most thyroid clonotypes expanded above 0.001 were also detected in blood. Researchers report that a 13 V-J model separated ophthalmopathy from stable hyperthyroidism.

This clonotype was picked up many times. Its antigen is undetermined. Thyroid ultrasound and orbital computed tomography, with clinical symptoms and serum thyroxine and TRAb, informed diagnoses. What was amplified from RNA transcripts were TCR beta CDR3 regions. HTBI primers were used for first-round RT-PCR of the TCR CDR3. TCRdb redid the calling of the multiplex PCR reads with MiXCR, one entry per CDR3 protein. The repertoire holds some 720,000 distinct CDR3 sequences, with about 15% as singletons. The receptor comes from a man aged 18-30 years with Graves' hyperthyroidism. The sample consisted of blood.

The CDR3 DNA sequence: TGTGCCTGGAAAGACAGGAGTCCTGAAGCTTTCTTT. Protein: CAWKDRSPEAFF. The rearrangement links TRBV30 to TRBJ1-1, with D perhaps matching TRBD1 (6 bases). In germline, CDR1 is GTSNPN, CDR2 SVGIG (reference sequence). Trimming pared 4 bases from V and 6 bases from J, leaving 12 bases between. CDR3 length equals 12 residues.